This entry concerns a single TCR beta chain. The target antigen is unknown. This record comes from a study of cytomegalovirus exposure and HLA in healthy donors. Germline V gene sequence: CDR1 KGHSH, CDR2 LQKENI. The CDR3 has 15 amino acids. With 3 bases clipped from V and 6 bases from J, the junction kept 8 bases outside the gene matches. Study-level points and caveats: TCR beta V- and J-gene trimming, according to a later analysis, was linked to a missense DCLRE1C variant. Most TCR beta V segments were productive about 87% or about 30% of the time in an earlier analysis. Accurate HLA-A and HLA-B prediction from TCR beta sequences was reported for most subjects. Later analysis revealed greater clonal expansion in HLA-associated TCR beta chains than in equally common others.

Primers for the PCR totalled 60 Vbeta and 13 Jbeta. Produced via immunoSEQ multiplex PCR; TCRdb's table is partial and in-frame only. The sample shows roughly 160,000 clones, 80% of them seen only once. The source material was PBMCs. This receptor was obtained from a woman aged 45-65 years in good health and CMV-seronegative. The genes are TRBV18 and TRBJ1-5, with 7 positions matching TRBD1. CDR3 sequence reads: CASSPGTERGQPQHF. CDR3 in DNA: TGTGCCAGCTCACCCGGGACAGAACGGGGTCAGCCCCAGCATTTT. The complete variable domain, with remaining parts taken from reference TRBV18 and TRBJ1-5, reads NAGVMQNPRHLVRRRGQEARLRCSPMKGHSHVYWYRQLPEEGLKFMVYLQKENIIDESGMPKERFSAEFPKEGPSILRIQQVVRGDSAAYFCASSPGTERGQPQHFGDGTRLSIL.